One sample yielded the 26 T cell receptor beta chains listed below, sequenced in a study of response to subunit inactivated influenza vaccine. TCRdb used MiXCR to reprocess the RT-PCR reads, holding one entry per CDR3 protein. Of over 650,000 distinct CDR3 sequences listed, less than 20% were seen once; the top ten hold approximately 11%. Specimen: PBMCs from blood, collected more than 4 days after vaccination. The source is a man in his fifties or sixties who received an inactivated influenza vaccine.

CDR3 amino acids: CASSFYSGSPVPQPQHF. CDR3 nucleotide sequence: TGTGCCAGCAGCTTCTACTCCGGGTCCCCGGTTCCTCAGCCCCAGCATTTT. The rearrangement uses TRBV7-9 and TRBJ1-5, with D hard to call. Germline V gene lookup returns CDR1 SEHNR and CDR2 FQNEAQ (reference sequence). The CDR3 spans 17 residues. The V end was cut by 3 bases, the J end by 6 bases, with 21 bases between. Supplemented by reference TRBV7-9 and TRBJ1-5, the full variable domain reads DTGVSQNPRHKITKRGQNVTFRCDPISEHNRLYWYRQTLGQGPEFLTYFQNEAQLEKSRLLSDRFSAERPKGSFSTLEIQRTEQGDSAMYLCASSFYSGSPVPQPQHFGDGTRLSIL.

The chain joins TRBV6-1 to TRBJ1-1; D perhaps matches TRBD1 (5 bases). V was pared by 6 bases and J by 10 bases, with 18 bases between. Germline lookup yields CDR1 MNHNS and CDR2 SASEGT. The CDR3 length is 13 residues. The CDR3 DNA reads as TGTGCCAGCAGCCTCCCTGGGGGTACTCGAGCTTTCTTT. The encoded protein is CASSLPGGTRAFF.

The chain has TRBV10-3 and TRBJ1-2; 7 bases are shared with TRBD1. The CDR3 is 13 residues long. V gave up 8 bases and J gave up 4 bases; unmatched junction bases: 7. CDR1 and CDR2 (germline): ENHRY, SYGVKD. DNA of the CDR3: TGTGCCATCCCGAGACAGGGAGGCTATGGCTACACCTTC. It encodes CAIPRQGGYGYTF.

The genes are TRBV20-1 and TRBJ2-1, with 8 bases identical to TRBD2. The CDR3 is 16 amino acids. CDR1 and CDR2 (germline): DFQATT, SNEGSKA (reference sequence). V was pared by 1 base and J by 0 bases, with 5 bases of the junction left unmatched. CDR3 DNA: TGCAGTGCTAGAGGGTCGGGGGGGAGCTCCTACAATGAGCAGTTCTTC. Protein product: CSARGSGGSSYNEQFF.

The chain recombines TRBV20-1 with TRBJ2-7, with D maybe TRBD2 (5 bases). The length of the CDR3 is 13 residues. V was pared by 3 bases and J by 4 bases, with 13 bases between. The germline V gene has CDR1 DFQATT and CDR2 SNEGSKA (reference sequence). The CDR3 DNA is TGCAGTGCTAGGGAGCGGTCCCGATACGAGCAGTACTTC. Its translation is CSARERSRYEQYF.

As DNA, the CDR3 is TGTGCCAGCAGCTTAGCGGGGCAGGGGGATGGCTACACCTTC. Residues: CASSLAGQGDGYTF. The chain uses TRBV7-9 and TRBJ1-2; 7 nucleotides line up with TRBD1. This CDR3 spans 14 amino acids. With 0 bases clipped from V and 6 bases from J, the junction kept 4 bases outside the gene matches. CDR1 and CDR2 from the germline V gene are SEHNR and FQNEAQ (reference sequence).

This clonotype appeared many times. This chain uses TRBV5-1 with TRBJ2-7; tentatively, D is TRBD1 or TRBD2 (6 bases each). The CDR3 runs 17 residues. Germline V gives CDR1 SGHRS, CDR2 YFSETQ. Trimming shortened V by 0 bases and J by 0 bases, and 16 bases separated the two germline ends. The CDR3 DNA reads TGCGCCAGCAGCTTGGTCGAGGGGGGCTCCTTCTCCTACGAGCAGTACTTC. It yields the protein CASSLVEGGSFSYEQYF.

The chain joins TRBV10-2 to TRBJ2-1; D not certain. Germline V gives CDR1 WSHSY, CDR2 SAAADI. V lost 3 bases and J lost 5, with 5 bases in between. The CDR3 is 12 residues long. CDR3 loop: CASSDRHNEQFF. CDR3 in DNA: TGCGCCAGCAGTGATCGGCACAATGAGCAGTTCTTC.

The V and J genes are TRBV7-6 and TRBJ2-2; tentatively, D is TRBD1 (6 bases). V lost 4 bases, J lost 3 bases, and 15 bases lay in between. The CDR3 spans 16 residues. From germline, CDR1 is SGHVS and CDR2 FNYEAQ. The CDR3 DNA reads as TGTGCCAGCAGCTCTGGACAGTGGGGACACACCGGGGAGCTGTTTTTT. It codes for CASSSGQWGHTGELFF.

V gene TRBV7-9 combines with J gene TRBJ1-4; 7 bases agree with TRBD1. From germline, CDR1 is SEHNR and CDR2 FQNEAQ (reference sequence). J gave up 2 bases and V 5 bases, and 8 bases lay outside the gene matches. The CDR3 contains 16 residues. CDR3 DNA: TGTGCCAGCAGCCCGACAGGGTTGGTGACTAATGAAAAACTGTTTTTT. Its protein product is CASSPTGLVTNEKLFF.

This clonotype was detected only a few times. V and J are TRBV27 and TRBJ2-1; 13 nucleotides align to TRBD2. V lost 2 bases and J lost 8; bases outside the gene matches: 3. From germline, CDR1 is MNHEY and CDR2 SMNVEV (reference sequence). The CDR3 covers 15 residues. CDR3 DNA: TGTGCCAGCAGTTTAAGGACTAGCGGGAGATATGAGCAGTTCTTC. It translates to CASSLRTSGRYEQFF.

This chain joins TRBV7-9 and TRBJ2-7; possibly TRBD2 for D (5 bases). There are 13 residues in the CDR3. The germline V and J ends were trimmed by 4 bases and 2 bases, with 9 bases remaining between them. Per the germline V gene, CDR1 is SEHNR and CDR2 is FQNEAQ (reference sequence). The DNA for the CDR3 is TGTGCCAGCAGCTGGGGAGATGCCTACGAGCAGTACTTC. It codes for CASSWGDAYEQYF. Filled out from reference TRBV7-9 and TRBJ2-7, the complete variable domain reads DTGVSQNPRHKITKRGQNVTFRCDPISEHNRLYWYRQTLGQGPEFLTYFQNEAQLEKSRLLSDRFSAERPKGSFSTLEIQRTEQGDSAMYLCASSWGDAYEQYFGPGTRLTVT.

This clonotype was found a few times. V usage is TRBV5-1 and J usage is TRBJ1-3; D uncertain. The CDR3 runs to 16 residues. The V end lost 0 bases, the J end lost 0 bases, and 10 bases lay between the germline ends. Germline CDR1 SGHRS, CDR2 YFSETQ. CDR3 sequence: CASSLVEFHSGNTIYF. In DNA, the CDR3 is TGCGCCAGCAGCTTGGTTGAGTTTCACTCTGGAAACACCATATATTTT.

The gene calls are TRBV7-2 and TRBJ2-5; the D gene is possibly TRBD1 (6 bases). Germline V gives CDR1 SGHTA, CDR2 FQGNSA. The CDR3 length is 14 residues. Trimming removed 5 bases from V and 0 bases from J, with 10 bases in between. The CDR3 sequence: CASSRDRNQETQYF. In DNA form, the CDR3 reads TGTGCCAGCAGCCGTGACAGGAACCAAGAGACCCAGTACTTC.

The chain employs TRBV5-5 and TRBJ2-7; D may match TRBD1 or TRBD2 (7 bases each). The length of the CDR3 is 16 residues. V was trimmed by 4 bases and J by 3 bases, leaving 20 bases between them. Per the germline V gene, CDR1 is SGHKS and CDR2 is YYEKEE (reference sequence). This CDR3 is CASSLLGGGRHYEQYF. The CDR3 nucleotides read TGTGCCAGCAGCCTCCTAGGGGGCGGGAGACACTACGAGCAGTACTTC.

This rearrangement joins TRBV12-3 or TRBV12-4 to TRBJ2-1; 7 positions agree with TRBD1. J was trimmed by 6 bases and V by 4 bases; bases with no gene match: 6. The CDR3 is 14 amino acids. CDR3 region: CASSSTGAGNEQFF. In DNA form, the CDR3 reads TGTGCCAGCAGTTCCACAGGGGCAGGCAATGAGCAGTTCTTC.

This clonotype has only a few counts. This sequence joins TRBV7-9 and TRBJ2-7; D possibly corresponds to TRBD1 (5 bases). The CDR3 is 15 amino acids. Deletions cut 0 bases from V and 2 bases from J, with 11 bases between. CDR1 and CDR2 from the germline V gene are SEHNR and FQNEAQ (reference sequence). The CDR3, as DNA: TGTGCCAGCAGCTTAGCGGCAGGGTCTACCTACGAGCAGTACTTC. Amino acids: CASSLAAGSTYEQYF.

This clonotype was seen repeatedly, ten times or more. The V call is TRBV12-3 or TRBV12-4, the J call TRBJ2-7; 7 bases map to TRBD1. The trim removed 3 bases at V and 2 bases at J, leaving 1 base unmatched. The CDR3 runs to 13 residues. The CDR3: CASSFGTAYEQYF. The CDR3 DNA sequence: TGTGCCAGCAGTTTCGGGACAGCCTACGAGCAGTACTTC.

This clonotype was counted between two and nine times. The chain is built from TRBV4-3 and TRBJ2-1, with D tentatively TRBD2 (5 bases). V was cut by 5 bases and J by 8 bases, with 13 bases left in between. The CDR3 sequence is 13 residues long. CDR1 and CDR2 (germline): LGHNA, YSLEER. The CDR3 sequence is CASSKLATHEQFF. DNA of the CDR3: TGCGCCAGCAGCAAGTTAGCGACCCATGAGCAGTTCTTC.

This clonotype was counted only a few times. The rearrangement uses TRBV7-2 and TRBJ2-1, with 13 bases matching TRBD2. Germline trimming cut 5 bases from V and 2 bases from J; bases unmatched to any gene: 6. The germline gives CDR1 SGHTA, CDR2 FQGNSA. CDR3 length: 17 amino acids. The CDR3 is CASSAGTSGIPYNEQFF. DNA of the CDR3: TGTGCCAGCAGCGCGGGGACTAGCGGGATACCCTACAATGAGCAGTTCTTC.

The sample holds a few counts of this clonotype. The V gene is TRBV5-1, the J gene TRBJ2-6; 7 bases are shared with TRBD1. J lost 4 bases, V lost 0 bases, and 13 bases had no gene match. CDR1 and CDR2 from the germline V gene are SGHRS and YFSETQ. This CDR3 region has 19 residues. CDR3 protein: CASSLEGTAALGGANVLTF. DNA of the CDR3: TGCGCCAGCAGCTTGGAAGGGACAGCCGCCCTTGGCGGGGCCAACGTCCTGACTTTC.

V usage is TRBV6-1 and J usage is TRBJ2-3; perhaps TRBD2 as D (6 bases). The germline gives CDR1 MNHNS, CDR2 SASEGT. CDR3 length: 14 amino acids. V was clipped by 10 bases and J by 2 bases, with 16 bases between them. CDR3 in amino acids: CATSLALFTDTQYF. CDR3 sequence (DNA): TGTGCCACGTCGCTAGCGCTGTTCACAGATACGCAGTATTTT.

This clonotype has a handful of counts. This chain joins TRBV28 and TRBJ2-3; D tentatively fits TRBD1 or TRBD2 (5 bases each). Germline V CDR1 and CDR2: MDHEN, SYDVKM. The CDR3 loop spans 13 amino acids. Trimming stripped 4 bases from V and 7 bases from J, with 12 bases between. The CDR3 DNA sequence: TGTGCCAGCAGTTACGGGACCCGGCATACGCAGTATTTT. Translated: CASSYGTRHTQYF.

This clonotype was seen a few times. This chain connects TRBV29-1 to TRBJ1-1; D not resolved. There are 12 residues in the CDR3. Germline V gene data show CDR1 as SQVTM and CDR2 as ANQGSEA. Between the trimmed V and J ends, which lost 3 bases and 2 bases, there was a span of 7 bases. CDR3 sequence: CSVDQLNTEAFF. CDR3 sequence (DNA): TGCAGCGTTGATCAGCTAAACACTGAAGCTTTCTTT.

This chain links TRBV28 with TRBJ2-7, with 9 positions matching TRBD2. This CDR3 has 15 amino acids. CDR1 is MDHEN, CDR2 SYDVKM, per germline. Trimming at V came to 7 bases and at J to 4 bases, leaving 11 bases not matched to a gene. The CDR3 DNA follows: TGTGCCAGCAATGAAATGACTAGCGGAGGTTACGAGCAGTACTTC. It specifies CASNEMTSGGYEQYF.

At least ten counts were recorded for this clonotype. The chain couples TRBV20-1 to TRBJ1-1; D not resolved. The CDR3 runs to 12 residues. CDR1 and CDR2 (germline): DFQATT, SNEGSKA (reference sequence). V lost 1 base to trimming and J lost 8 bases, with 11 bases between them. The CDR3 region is CSARAREREAFF. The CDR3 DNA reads TGCAGTGCTAGAGCTAGGGAGCGCGAAGCTTTCTTT.